The 7 T cell receptor beta chains below all came from one sample that was sequenced in a study of graft-versus-host responses after intestinal transplantation. TCRdb's table, derived via immunoSEQ multiplex PCR, lists solely in-frame clones and lacks some. The repertoire holds 13,000 or so clones, with roughly 83% as singletons. The specimen was PBMCs, collected around 320 days after intestinal transplant. These receptors originate from a human patient who received an intestinal transplant, so some T cells may come from the graft donor.

The chain's CDR3 is CASSQVTANEQFF. The DNA for the CDR3 is TGCGCCAGCAGCCAAGTGACTGCAAATGAGCAGTTCTTC. The J gene is TRBJ2-1, the V gene TRBV4-1; D remains unclear. CDR1 and CDR2 from the germline V gene are MGHRA and YSYEKL. V shed 1 base and J shed 7 bases, with 8 bases lying between them. The CDR3 has 13 amino acids.

This clone was seen a handful of times. This chain links TRBV28 with TRBJ1-3; D perhaps matches TRBD1 (5 bases). The CDR3 runs 17 residues. The V gene lost 7 bases and the J gene lost 1 base, with 20 bases spanning the gap. CDR1 is MDHEN and CDR2 is SYDVKM in the germline V gene. CDR3 sequence: CASTNRGPGTSGNTIYF. CDR3 coding DNA: TGTGCCAGCACAAACCGGGGACCGGGGACTTCTGGAAACACCATATATTTT.

The chain uses TRBV7-2 and TRBJ2-1; 11 nucleotides line up with TRBD2. Trimming took 4 bases from V and 1 from J; bases not matched to a gene: 3. Germline V CDR1 and CDR2: SGHTA, FQGNSA. CDR3 length: 16 residues. The DNA for the CDR3 is TGTGCCAGCAGCTCCCGGACTAGCGGGTCCTACAATGAGCAGTTCTTC. Protein sequence: CASSSRTSGSYNEQFF.

This clone was observed a single time. The genes are TRBV5-1 and TRBJ2-1; D unresolved. CDR1 is SGHRS and CDR2 is YFSETQ in the germline V gene. The CDR3 has 15 amino acids. Trimming pared 6 bases from V and 6 bases from J, leaving 19 bases between. CDR3 coding DNA: TGCGCCAGCAATGAGAACCCACGCACGGGCAATGAGCAGTTCTTC. Translating it yields CASNENPRTGNEQFF.

The gene calls are TRBV10-3 and TRBJ1-1; possible D gene TRBD1, 5 bases. The CDR3 sequence is 13 residues long. Germline CDR1 ENHRY, CDR2 SYGVKD. Trimming stripped 10 bases from V and 0 bases from J, with 12 bases between. The CDR3, as DNA: TGTGCCAACCGACAGACAATGAACACTGAAGCTTTCTTT. Translating gives CANRQTMNTEAFF.

The chain has TRBV10-2 and TRBJ1-4; maybe TRBD1 (5 bases). Trimming cost V 7 bases and J 4 bases, with 10 bases left between them. Germline V lookup: CDR1 WSHSY, CDR2 SAAADI. The CDR3 runs 13 residues. This chain's CDR3 is CASTRGLNEKLFF. The CDR3 bases are TGCGCCAGCACTAGGGGTCTTAATGAAAAACTGTTTTTT.

The chain recombines TRBV19 with TRBJ2-1, with TRBD2 matching over 12 bases. Per germline, CDR1 LNHDA and CDR2 SQIVND (reference sequence). J lost 7 bases, V lost 5 bases, and 6 bases had no gene match. There are 15 residues in the CDR3. The CDR3 region has the DNA TGTGCCAGTAGTCCATCGACTAGCGGGAGAAATGAGCAGTTCTTC. Its translation: CASSPSTSGRNEQFF.